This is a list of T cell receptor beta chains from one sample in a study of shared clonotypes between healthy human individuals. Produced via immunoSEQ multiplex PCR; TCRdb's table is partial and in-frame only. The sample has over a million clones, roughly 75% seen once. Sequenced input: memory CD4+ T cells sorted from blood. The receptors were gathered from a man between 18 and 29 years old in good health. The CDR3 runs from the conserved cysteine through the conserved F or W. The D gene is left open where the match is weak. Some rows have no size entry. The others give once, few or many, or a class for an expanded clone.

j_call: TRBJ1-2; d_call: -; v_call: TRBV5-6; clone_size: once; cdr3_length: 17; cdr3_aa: CASRPSTGVSNHYGYTF; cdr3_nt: TGTGCCAGCAGACCTTCGACCGGGGTCTCTAACCACTATGGCTACACCTTC
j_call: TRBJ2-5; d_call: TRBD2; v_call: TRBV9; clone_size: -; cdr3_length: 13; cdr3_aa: CASSVGLAETQYF; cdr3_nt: TGTGCCAGCAGCGTCGGACTAGCAGAGACCCAGTACTTC
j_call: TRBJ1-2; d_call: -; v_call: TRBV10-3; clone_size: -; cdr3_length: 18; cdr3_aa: CAISESRGAPLQNYGYTF; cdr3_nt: TGTGCCATCAGTGAGTCGAGGGGGGCCCCTCTCCAAAACTATGGCTACACCTTC
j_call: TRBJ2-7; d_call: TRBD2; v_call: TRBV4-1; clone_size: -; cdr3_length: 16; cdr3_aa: CASSPALAGGPREQYF; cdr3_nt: TGCGCCAGCAGCCCCGCGCTAGCGGGAGGGCCGCGGGAGCAGTACTTC
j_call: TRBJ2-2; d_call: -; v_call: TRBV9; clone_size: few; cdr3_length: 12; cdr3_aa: CASSVGVGELFF; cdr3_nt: TGTGCCAGCAGCGTAGGAGTCGGGGAGCTGTTTTTT
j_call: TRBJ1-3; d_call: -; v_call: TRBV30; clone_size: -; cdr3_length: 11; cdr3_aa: CAWSLENTIYF; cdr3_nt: TGTGCCTGGAGTCTTGAAAACACCATATATTTT
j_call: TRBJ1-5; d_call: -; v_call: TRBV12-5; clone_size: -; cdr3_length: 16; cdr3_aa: CASGLVLGGSNQPQHF; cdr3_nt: TGTGCTAGTGGTTTGGTACTTGGGGGGAGCAATCAGCCCCAGCATTTT
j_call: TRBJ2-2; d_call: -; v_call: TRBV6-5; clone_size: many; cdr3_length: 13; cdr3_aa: CASSYDLTGELFF; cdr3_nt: TGTGCCAGCAGTTACGACCTCACCGGGGAGCTGTTTTTT
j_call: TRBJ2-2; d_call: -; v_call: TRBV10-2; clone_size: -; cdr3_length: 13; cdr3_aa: CASGTQNTGELFF; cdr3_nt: TGCGCCAGCGGGACCCAGAACACCGGGGAGCTGTTTTTT
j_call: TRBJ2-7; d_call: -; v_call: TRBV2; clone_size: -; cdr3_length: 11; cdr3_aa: CASSKTYEQYF; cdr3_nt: TGTGCCAGCAGTAAGACTTACGAGCAGTACTTC
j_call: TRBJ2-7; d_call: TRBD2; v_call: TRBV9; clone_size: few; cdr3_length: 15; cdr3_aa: CASSPRLAEAYEQYF; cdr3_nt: TGTGCCAGCAGCCCACGACTAGCGGAGGCCTACGAGCAGTACTTC
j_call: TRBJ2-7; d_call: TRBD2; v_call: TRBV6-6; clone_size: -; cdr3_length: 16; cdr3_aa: CASSYWRTSGRIEQYF; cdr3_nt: TGTGCCAGCAGTTACTGGAGGACTAGCGGGAGGATCGAGCAGTACTTC
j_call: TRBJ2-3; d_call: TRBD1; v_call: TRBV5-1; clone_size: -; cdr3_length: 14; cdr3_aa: CASSIRTGRDTQYF; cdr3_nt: TGCGCCAGCAGCATTAGGACAGGGCGAGATACGCAGTATTTT
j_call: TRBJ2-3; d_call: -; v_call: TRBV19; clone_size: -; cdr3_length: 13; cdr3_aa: CASSIRNTDTQYF; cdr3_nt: TGTGCCAGTAGTATAAGGAACACAGATACGCAGTATTTT
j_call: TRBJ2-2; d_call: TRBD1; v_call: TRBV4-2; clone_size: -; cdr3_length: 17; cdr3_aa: CASSPYFGQGAVGELFF; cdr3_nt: TGTGCCAGCAGCCCTTACTTCGGACAGGGGGCTGTCGGGGAGCTGTTTTTT
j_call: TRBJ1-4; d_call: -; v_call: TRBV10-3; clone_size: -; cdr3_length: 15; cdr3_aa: CAISESGVRNEKLFF; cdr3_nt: TGTGCCATCAGTGAGTCGGGGGTGAGAAATGAAAAACTGTTTTTT
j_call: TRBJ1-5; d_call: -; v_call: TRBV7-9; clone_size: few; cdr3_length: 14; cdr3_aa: CASSLDGIGQPQHF; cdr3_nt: TGTGCCAGCAGCTTAGACGGGATCGGTCAGCCCCAGCATTTT
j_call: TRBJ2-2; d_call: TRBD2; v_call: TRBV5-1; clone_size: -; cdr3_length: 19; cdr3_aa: CASSLVMGGPGLAAGELFF; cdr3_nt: TGCGCCAGCAGCTTGGTTATGGGCGGGCCGGGACTAGCAGCCGGGGAGCTGTTTTTT
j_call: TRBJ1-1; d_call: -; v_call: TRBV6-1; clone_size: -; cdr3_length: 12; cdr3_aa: CASSPRAAEAFF; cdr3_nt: TGTGCCAGCAGTCCCAGGGCAGCTGAAGCTTTCTTT
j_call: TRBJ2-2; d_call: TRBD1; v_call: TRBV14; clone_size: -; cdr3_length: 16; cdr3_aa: CASSRRTGKNTGELFF; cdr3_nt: TGTGCCAGCAGCCGACGGACAGGGAAGAACACCGGGGAGCTGTTTTTT
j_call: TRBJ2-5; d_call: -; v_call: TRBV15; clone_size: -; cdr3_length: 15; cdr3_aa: CATSRDPTQGETQYF; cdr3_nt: TGTGCCACCAGCAGAGATCCCACCCAGGGGGAGACCCAGTACTTC
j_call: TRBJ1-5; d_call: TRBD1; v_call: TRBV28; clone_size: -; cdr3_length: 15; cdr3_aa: CASRTGGAGNQPQHF; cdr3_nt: TGTGCCAGCAGAACAGGGGGCGCGGGCAATCAGCCCCAGCATTTT
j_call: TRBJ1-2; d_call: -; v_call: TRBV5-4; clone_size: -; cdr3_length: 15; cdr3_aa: CASSLATASHYGYTF; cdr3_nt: TGTGCCAGCAGCTTGGCGACAGCAAGCCACTATGGCTACACCTTC
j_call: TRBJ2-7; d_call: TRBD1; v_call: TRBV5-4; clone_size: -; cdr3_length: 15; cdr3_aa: CASSLAGTGVNEQYF; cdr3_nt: TGTGCCAGCAGCTTGGCAGGGACAGGGGTGAACGAGCAGTACTTC
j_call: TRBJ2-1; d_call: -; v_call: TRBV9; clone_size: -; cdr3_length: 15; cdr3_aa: CASSVEPGAINEQFF; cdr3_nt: TGTGCCAGCAGCGTAGAACCGGGAGCGATCAATGAGCAGTTCTTC